This is a list of T cell receptor beta chains from one sample in a study of beta chain features in type 1 diabetes. Using immunoSEQ multiplex PCR, the repertoire was profiled, and TCRdb retains in-frame clones only, with some absent. The sample lists roughly 400,000 clones, 8.5% to 10% occurring once. Sequenced sample: central memory CD4+ T cells from blood. The receptor source for this set is a man aged 25-40 years with type 1 diabetes. Both conserved end residues are part of each CDR3. D genes are given only for firm matches. A clone size is listed for some rows: how often the clone was seen (once, few, many), or a class if it is expanded.

D | J | size | V | CDR3 | DNA
. | TRBJ2-4 | . | TRBV6-6 | CASSSPDWAKNIQYF | TGTGCCAGCAGTTCCCCGGACTGGGCCAAAAACATTCAGTACTTC
. | TRBJ1-2 | few | TRBV2 | CASSGQRTDPYGYTF | TGTGCCAGCAGTGGACAGCGTACGGACCCATATGGCTACACCTTC
TRBD2 | TRBJ2-7 | many | TRBV7-2 | CASGGTSGSYEQYF | TGTGCCTCAGGCGGGACTAGCGGTTCCTACGAGCAGTACTTC
. | TRBJ1-1 | few | TRBV27 | CASSPYYRGNYTEAFF | TGTGCCAGCAGTCCCTACTATAGGGGGAATTATACTGAAGCTTTCTTT
TRBD2 | TRBJ2-7 | few | TRBV7-2 | CASSPSSGPYEQYF | TGTGCCAGCAGTCCTTCTAGCGGCCCCTACGAGCAGTACTTC
TRBD2 | TRBJ2-2 | . | TRBV6-1 | CASSNGLAATGELFF | TGTGCCAGCTCTAACGGACTAGCGGCGACCGGGGAGCTGTTTTTT
TRBD2 | TRBJ2-1 | few | TRBV14 | CASSHSRPTSGRYNEQFF | TGTGCCAGCAGCCACTCCCGCCCGACTAGCGGGAGGTACAATGAGCAGTTCTTC
TRBD1 | TRBJ1-2 | . | TRBV7-2 | CASSPRTGFGGNYGYTF | TGTGCCAGCAGCCCCAGGACAGGGTTTGGTGGTAACTATGGCTACACCTTC
. | TRBJ2-7 | . | TRBV7-9 | CASSLGVGDEQYF | TGTGCCAGCAGCTTAGGTGTGGGGGACGAGCAGTACTTC
. | TRBJ1-2 | . | TRBV9 | CASSVEAAHYGYTF | TGTGCCAGCAGCGTAGAGGCAGCCCACTATGGCTACACCTTC
. | TRBJ2-5 | . | TRBV15 | CATSKGGAQETQYF | TGTGCCACCAGTAAGGGAGGAGCCCAAGAGACCCAGTACTTC
. | TRBJ2-5 | . | TRBV6-1 | CASSPRTGQETQYF | TGTGCCAGCAGTCCGCGGACGGGCCAAGAGACCCAGTACTTC
. | TRBJ1-5 | . | TRBV4-2 | CASSQETTAFQYSNQPQHF | TGTGCCAGCAGCCAAGAGACGACAGCCTTCCAGTATAGCAATCAGCCCCAGCATTTT
. | TRBJ2-4 | . | TRBV5-4 | CASSRRVAKNIQYF | TGTGCCAGCAGCAGGCGGGTAGCCAAAAACATTCAGTACTTC
TRBD1 | TRBJ2-1 | . | TRBV5-1 | CASSLDTGGNEQFF | TGCGCCAGCAGCTTGGATACAGGGGGCAATGAGCAGTTCTTC
TRBD1 | TRBJ1-2 | . | TRBV6-1 | CASSGTGINGYTF | TGTGCCAGCTCGGGGACAGGGATAAATGGCTACACCTTC
. | TRBJ2-2 | . | TRBV30 | CAWTVGADPNTGELFF | TGTGCCTGGACCGTGGGAGCGGACCCGAACACCGGGGAGCTGTTTTTT
TRBD2 | TRBJ2-7 | few | TRBV5-1 | CASRPLAGDEQYF | TGCGCCAGCAGGCCCCTAGCGGGAGACGAGCAGTACTTC
TRBD1 | TRBJ2-7 | few | TRBV6-5 | CASSSRDRARQYF | TGTGCCAGCAGTTCCCGGGACAGGGCCAGACAGTACTTC
. | TRBJ2-5 | . | TRBV7-2 | CASSSYDFRETQYF | TGTGCCAGCAGCTCATACGACTTTCGAGAGACCCAGTACTTC
TRBD2 | TRBJ2-7 | few | TRBV27 | CASSLFPAGGYEQYF | TGTGCCAGCAGTTTATTCCCAGCGGGAGGCTACGAGCAGTACTTC
TRBD1 | TRBJ1-2 | few | TRBV7-2 | CASSGFRTGEGYTF | TGTGCCAGCAGCGGCTTTAGGACAGGGGAAGGCTACACCTTC
. | TRBJ1-1 | . | TRBV5-1 | CASSSSKGVYTEAFF | TGCGCCAGCAGCTCGTCAAAAGGGGTATACACTGAAGCTTTCTTT
. | TRBJ2-7 | many | TRBV18 | CASSPRDTPLRYEQYF | TGTGCCAGCTCACCTAGAGACACTCCTCTCCGGTACGAGCAGTACTTC
. | TRBJ2-3 | . | TRBV5-1 | CASSLQTGQTDTQYF | TGCGCCAGCAGCTTGCAAACAGGACAGACAGATACGCAGTATTTT
. | TRBJ2-7 | . | TRBV27 | CASSFKGDPTYEQYF | TGTGCCAGCAGTTTTAAGGGAGATCCCACCTACGAGCAGTACTTC
TRBD2 | TRBJ2-1 | once | TRBV9 | CASSPGLAGGPGFF | TGTGCCAGCAGCCCGGGACTAGCGGGAGGGCCGGGGTTCTTC
TRBD1 | TRBJ1-1 | few | TRBV28 | CASSSPGGGTEAFF | TGTGCCAGCAGTTCACCAGGGGGAGGCACTGAAGCTTTCTTT
TRBD1 | TRBJ2-1 | few | TRBV5-1 | CASSARQGAAYNEQFF | TGCGCCAGCAGCGCCAGACAGGGAGCAGCCTACAATGAGCAGTTCTTC
TRBD2 | TRBJ2-5 | many | TRBV4-1 | CASSQDWRAGAYQETQYF | TGCGCCAGCAGCCAAGATTGGCGAGCGGGGGCGTACCAAGAGACCCAGTACTTC
. | TRBJ2-7 | few | TRBV7-8 | CASSGREGGSNEQYF | TGTGCCAGCAGCGGCCGAGAAGGAGGGAGCAACGAGCAGTACTTC
. | TRBJ1-1 | many | TRBV11-1 | CASSLFGQTAEAFF | TGTGCCAGCAGCTTATTCGGGCAGACGGCTGAAGCTTTCTTT